The 24 T cell receptor beta chains listed next were all sequenced from one sample in a study of CD8 T cells in Susac syndrome (dated by TCRdb to between 2018 and 2020). Libraries were constructed by the immunoSEQ multiplex PCR assay. RNA was extracted using the RNeasy kit, and roughly 0.5 to 1 ug of the RNA was reverse transcribed with random hexamers. TCRdb handled the public reads itself, with Q25 trimming in fastp and clone calling in MiXCR, and kept productive beta chains. Identical CDR3 proteins give one entry, which carries the most common genes and DNA. The sample yields fewer than 350,000 distinct CDR3 sequences; around 91% were counted once. Around 0.2% of the sample belongs to the ten largest clones. Sequencing was done on a sample of CD8+ T cells from PBMCs. These receptors came from a human donor with multiple sclerosis.

This clonotype was picked up one time. V is TRBV7-8 and J is TRBJ1-5; TRBD1 is a possible D gene (5 bases). CDR3 length: 18 amino acids. Germline V CDR1 and CDR2: SGHVS, FQNEAQ. V was cut by 2 bases and J by 3 bases, with 20 bases left in between. The CDR3 reads CASSLTPKAGAANQPQHF. CDR3 nucleotide sequence: TGTGCCAGCAGCTTAACCCCCAAGGCCGGGGCAGCCAATCAGCCCCAGCATTTT.

The chain recombines TRBV20-1 with TRBJ2-1; 11 nucleotides line up with TRBD2. The V and J ends lost 6 bases and 4 bases, in that order; junction bases with no gene match: 8. Germline V gene lookup returns CDR1 DFQATT and CDR2 SNEGSKA (reference sequence). The CDR3 extends over 15 amino acids. The CDR3 DNA sequence: TGCAGTGCCCACACTAGCGGGAGCCCTTACAATGAGCAGTTCTTC. It encodes CSAHTSGSPYNEQFF.

The rearrangement uses TRBV14 and TRBJ1-2; D not certain. V lost 1 base and J 7 bases, leaving 13 bases between the germline ends. The CDR3 is 14 amino acids. The germline V gene encodes CDR1 SGHDN and CDR2 FVKESK. The CDR3 DNA follows: TGTGCCAGCAGCCAAGTGATAGGAACTTCTGGCTACACCTTC. As protein: CASSQVIGTSGYTF.

This clonotype came up once. The V gene is TRBV20-1, the J gene TRBJ1-1; tentatively, D is TRBD1 (5 bases). The CDR3 spans 12 residues. Germline V gene data show CDR1 as DFQATT and CDR2 as SNEGSKA (reference sequence). V lost 6 bases to trimming and J lost 4 bases, with 12 bases between them. The CDR3 nucleotides are TGCAGTGCCCTACGGGGCGGCACTGAAGCTTTCTTT. Its protein product is CSALRGGTEAFF.

The chain uses TRBV29-1 and TRBJ2-3; TRBD2 aligns across 10 bases. Germline V gene sequence: CDR1 SQVTM, CDR2 ANQGSEA. Germline trimming cut 6 bases from V and 3 bases from J; bases unmatched to any gene: 6. The CDR3 totals 14 residues. CDR3 in amino acids: CSVGVAGGTDTQYF. The CDR3 nucleotides read TGCAGCGTGGGGGTAGCGGGAGGTACAGATACGCAGTATTTT.

In its sample, this clonotype was seen a few times. V usage is TRBV6-5 and J usage is TRBJ2-7; D might be TRBD2 (5 bases). V lost 4 bases and J 0 bases, leaving 7 bases between the germline ends. Germline V gives CDR1 MNHEY, CDR2 SVGAGI. The CDR3 has 13 amino acids. Here the CDR3 DNA reads TGTGCCAGCAGTTCTCGGGGCTCCTACGAGCAGTACTTC. Its protein product is CASSSRGSYEQYF.

The chain links TRBV28 to TRBJ1-2, with 7 positions matching TRBD1. The junction had 19 bases not matched to a gene; V was cut back by 5 bases and J by 7 bases. The CDR3 length is 17 residues. Germline CDR1 and CDR2: MDHEN and SYDVKM. The DNA for the CDR3 is TGTGCCAGCAGTCCGCGACCCGGGCAGGGGGTAGGAGTTGGCTACACCTTC. It translates to CASSPRPGQGVGVGYTF.

The chain recombines TRBV4-3 with TRBJ2-1; D gene unclear. The V and J ends lost 3 bases and 6 bases respectively, with 3 bases between them. This CDR3 has 11 amino acids. Germline V gene lookup returns CDR1 LGHNA and CDR2 YSLEER. CDR3 sequence (DNA): TGCGCCAGCAGCCATTTCAATGAGCAGTTCTTC. Residues: CASSHFNEQFF.

This clonotype was recorded once. This chain joins TRBV11-2 and TRBJ2-7; D is undetermined. CDR1 is SGHAT, CDR2 FQNNGV, per germline. Trimming pared 5 bases from V and 3 bases from J, leaving 14 bases between. CDR3 length: 14 residues. CDR3 DNA sequence: TGTGCCAGCAGCCTTTTTTGGGGTAGCTACGAGCAGTACTTC. Encoded protein: CASSLFWGSYEQYF.

This chain connects TRBV5-6 to TRBJ2-7; D not certain. The germline V and J ends were trimmed by 2 bases and 6 bases, with 6 bases remaining between them. The V gene's germline CDR1 is SGHDT and CDR2 YYEEEE. The CDR3 runs 11 residues. CDR3: CASSFMSEQYF. The CDR3 DNA reads TGTGCCAGCAGCTTTATGAGCGAGCAGTACTTC.

The chain uses TRBV30 and TRBJ2-7; perhaps TRBD2 as D (5 bases). Germline CDR1 and CDR2: GTSNPN and SVGIG (reference sequence). The length of the CDR3 is 17 residues. V was pared by 1 base and J by 4 bases, with 23 bases between. This CDR3 reads CAWSGDSAGPEAYEQYF. CDR3 nucleotides: TGTGCCTGGAGTGGTGACTCGGCGGGCCCGGAGGCTTACGAGCAGTACTTC.

The genes are TRBV7-9 and TRBJ2-3, with TRBD2 matching over 9 bases. CDR3 length: 13 amino acids. In germline, CDR1 is SEHNR, CDR2 FQNEAQ (reference sequence). CDR3 DNA sequence: TGTGCTACCGGGACTAGCCTTACAGATACGCAGTATTTT. The encoded protein is CATGTSLTDTQYF.

V gene TRBV12-3 or TRBV12-4 combines with J gene TRBJ2-7; weak D call: TRBD1 (6 bases). The ends were cut back, 5 bases at V and 2 bases at J, with 16 bases in the middle. This CDR3 region has 15 residues. The CDR3, as DNA: TGTGCCAGCAGTCCCTACCTTCAGGGGACCTACGAGCAGTACTTC. Translating it yields CASSPYLQGTYEQYF.

The chain links TRBV6-4 to TRBJ2-5; 7 bases are shared with TRBD2. CDR3 length equals 15 residues. The V gene end was trimmed by 6 bases and the J gene end by 2 bases; junction bases not matched to a gene: 9. CDR1 is MRHNA and CDR2 is SNTAGT in the germline V gene. CDR3 amino acids: CASSPIAGGQETQYF. For the CDR3, the DNA is TGTGCCAGCAGCCCCATAGCGGGTGGGCAAGAGACCCAGTACTTC.

The rearrangement links TRBV7-9 to TRBJ2-5; D ambiguous. CDR3 length equals 16 residues. Germline CDR1 reads SEHNR; CDR2 reads FQNEAQ (reference sequence). Trimming removed 5 bases from V and 5 bases from J, with 21 bases in between. The CDR3 is CASSPLVGPARETQYF. CDR3 DNA sequence: TGTGCCAGCAGCCCCCTCGTCGGCCCAGCAAGGGAGACCCAGTACTTC. Based on the CDR3 plus reference TRBV7-9 and TRBJ2-5, the full variable domain is DTGVSQNPRHKITKRGQNVTFRCDPISEHNRLYWYRQTLGQGPEFLTYFQNEAQLEKSRLLSDRFSAERPKGSFSTLEIQRTEQGDSAMYLCASSPLVGPARETQYFGPGTRLLVL.

The CDR3 spells CASTQAGGSYNEQFF. DNA for the CDR3: TGTGCCAGCACCCAAGCGGGAGGGTCCTACAATGAGCAGTTCTTC. The chain employs TRBV6-6 and TRBJ2-1, with TRBD2 matching over 10 bases. The CDR3 runs 15 residues. With 7 bases clipped from V and 1 base from J, the junction kept 4 bases outside the gene matches. Germline assignment: CDR1 MNHNY and CDR2 SVGAGI (reference sequence).

The chain joins TRBV30 to TRBJ1-2, with TRBD1 matching 7 bases. This CDR3 spans 20 amino acids. Germline lookup yields CDR1 GTSNPN and CDR2 SVGIG (reference sequence). With V trimmed by 1 base and J by 5 bases, 25 bases remained unmatched. The CDR3: CAWSGDPTTGAAGMRYGYTF. The DNA of the CDR3 is TGTGCCTGGAGTGGAGACCCCACAACAGGGGCCGCCGGGATGAGGTATGGCTACACCTTC.

The rearrangement uses TRBV6-4 and TRBJ2-1, with TRBD2 matching over 14 bases. The CDR3 extends over 18 amino acids. The V segment lost 6 bases and the J segment 0 bases; nucleotides outside the gene matches: 7. The germline V gene encodes CDR1 MRHNA and CDR2 SNTAGT. The CDR3: CASSRTSGGFSSYNEQFF. The CDR3 DNA reads TGTGCCAGCAGCCGGACTAGCGGGGGGTTCTCCTCCTACAATGAGCAGTTCTTC.

The genes are TRBV24-1 and TRBJ2-5; 8 positions agree with TRBD2. The CDR3 runs to 12 residues. Germline loops: CDR1 KGHDR, CDR2 SFDVKD. V shed 3 bases, J shed 9 bases, and the junction held 2 bases outside the gene matches. The CDR3 DNA reads as TGTGCCACCAGTGATGCGGGGGGCGCCCAGTACTTC. As protein: CATSDAGGAQYF.

The rearrangement joins TRBV11-1 to TRBJ1-3, with TRBD1 as a possible D gene (6 bases). Germline V CDR1 and CDR2: SGHAT, FQDESV (reference sequence). The CDR3 sequence is 21 residues long. V lost 4 bases to trimming and J lost 0 bases, with 28 bases between them. CDR3 coding DNA: TGTGCCAGCAGCTCACCTATCGGGGAGATACAGGGAATACTCTCTGGAAACACCATATATTTT. Encoded protein: CASSSPIGEIQGILSGNTIYF.

V gene TRBV6-2 or TRBV6-3 combines with J gene TRBJ2-1, with 8 bases fitting TRBD1. The CDR3 has 17 amino acids. From germline, CDR1 is MNHEY and CDR2 SVGEGT. After removal of 2 bases from V and 8 bases from J, the junction contained 14 bases not matched to a gene. The CDR3 coding sequence is TGTGCCAGCAGTTACGAAGTAGGTACAGGGGGTTTCCATGAGCAGTTCTTC. This codes for CASSYEVGTGGFHEQFF.

The genes are TRBV2 and TRBJ2-2, with 9 bases that match TRBD1. Unmatched junction bases numbered 11, after V lost 6 bases and J lost 6 bases. The CDR3 runs to 16 residues. Germline CDR1 and CDR2: SNHLY and FYNNEI. The CDR3: CASRYWGQGKAGELFF. The CDR3 coding sequence is TGTGCCAGCAGATACTGGGGACAGGGAAAGGCCGGGGAGCTGTTTTTT.

The chain has TRBV28 and TRBJ2-3; no firm D call. V gave up 7 bases and J gave up 5 bases, with 10 bases separating them. The germline V gene encodes CDR1 MDHEN and CDR2 SYDVKM. This CDR3 is 12 amino acids long. CDR3 amino acids: CASKYGVDTQYF. CDR3 bases: TGTGCCAGCAAGTACGGAGTAGATACGCAGTATTTT. Supplemented by reference TRBV28 and TRBJ2-3, the full variable domain reads DVKVTQSSRYLVKRTGEKVFLECVQDMDHENMFWYRQDPGLGLRLIYFSYDVKMKEKGDIPEGYSVSREKKERFSLILESASTNQTSMYLCASKYGVDTQYFGPGTRLTVL.

This clonotype was recorded only once. This chain connects TRBV27 to TRBJ1-5; D gene unclear. The V gene's germline CDR1 is MNHEY and CDR2 SMNVEV (reference sequence). The V end was cut by 4 bases, the J end by 4 bases, with 11 bases between. The CDR3 has 14 amino acids. CDR3 DNA: TGTGCCAGCAGTTCGGAGTCAGTTAATCAGCCCCAGCATTTT. It yields the protein CASSSESVNQPQHF.